This T cell receptor beta chain came from a study of blood T cell repertoires in COVID-19. On the study more broadly: Donors in the United States, Italy and Spain gave samples during acute or convalescent COVID-19.

The authors' processing: Estimation of nucleated cell counts relied on the amplification of reference gene primers. Here immunoSEQ multiplex PCR was the method, and the copy in TCRdb shows in-frame clones only, minus some. The DNA was the basis for D and trimming; V, J and clone size are from that table. The sample includes 360,000 or so clones, over 80% of them seen just once. Living in 24 US areas, the participants were between roughly 18 and 95 years of age. Recovered Cohort 3 donors showed two negative PCRs, clearance, or symptom resolution. The germline V gene has CDR1 SGHVS and CDR2 FQNEAQ. V trimming: 4 bases; J trimming: 0 bases; junction bases outside the gene matches: 3. This CDR3 has 15 residues.

This TCR was recovered from a woman between 50 and 59 years old who had recovered from COVID-19. The specimen sequenced was PBMCs or T cells enriched from blood (not recorded which). This rearrangement joins TRBV7-8 to TRBJ1-3, with 7 bases aligning to TRBD1. The CDR3 coding sequence is TGTGCCAGCAGCTCCCAGGGGGGCTCTGGAAACACCATATATTTT. Residues: CASSSQGGSGNTIYF.